One and the same sample provided the 31 T cell receptor beta chains below, sequenced in a study of blood T cell repertoires in COVID-19. Sequencing was performed with immunoSEQ multiplex PCR; in TCRdb, only in-frame clones are kept and a portion is missing. The profile shows tens of thousands of clones, 88% of them singletons. The specimen sequenced was peripheral blood. All receptors derive from a human donor in a cohort sampled during active COVID-19.

The chain couples TRBV5-1 to TRBJ2-2; 12 bases fit TRBD2. Per the germline V gene, CDR1 is SGHRS and CDR2 is YFSETQ. Trimming removed 5 bases from V and 7 bases from J; junction bases left unmatched: 3. CDR3 length: 14 amino acids. CDR3 in amino acids: CASSLAGGDGELFF. The CDR3 DNA reads as TGCGCCAGCAGTCTAGCGGGAGGGGACGGGGAGCTGTTTTTT.

The chain has TRBV5-6 and TRBJ1-5, with D uncertain. The CDR3 extends over 13 amino acids. V lost 4 bases and J 4 bases, leaving 9 bases between the germline ends. CDR1 is SGHDT and CDR2 is YYEEEE in the germline V gene. CDR3 loop: CASSPAGNQPQHF. The CDR3 DNA reads as TGTGCCAGCAGCCCGGCGGGGAATCAGCCCCAGCATTTT.

V and J are TRBV30 and TRBJ2-7, with TRBD2 matching over 7 bases. The V and J ends lost 5 bases and 6 bases, in that order; junction bases with no gene match: 13. Germline V gene lookup returns CDR1 GTSNPN and CDR2 SVGIG (reference sequence). There are 14 residues in the CDR3. CDR3 sequence reads: CAWDTGTPGGEQYF. The CDR3 region has the DNA TGTGCCTGGGATACCGGGACCCCGGGGGGCGAGCAGTACTTC.

The rearrangement uses TRBV6-4 and TRBJ1-1; D is perhaps TRBD1 (5 bases). V lost 3 bases and J lost 3, with 14 bases in between. Germline CDR1 is MRHNA and CDR2 is SNTAGT. The CDR3 consists of 15 residues. In DNA form, the CDR3 reads TGTGCCAGCAGTGAACGCGGGGGAAAAGACACTGAAGCTTTCTTT. Amino acid sequence: CASSERGGKDTEAFF.

The V call is TRBV30, the J call TRBJ2-3; 8 positions agree with TRBD2. The CDR3 length is 14 residues. Per germline, CDR1 GTSNPN and CDR2 SVGIG (reference sequence). V lost 3 bases, J lost 6 bases, and 8 bases stayed unmatched. CDR3: CAWSTKREWDTQYF. The CDR3 DNA sequence: TGTGCCTGGAGCACAAAGCGGGAGTGGGATACGCAGTATTTT.

The chain employs TRBV5-4 and TRBJ2-1, with 8 bases matching TRBD1. J gave up 7 bases and V 4 bases, and 10 bases lay outside the gene matches. Germline CDR1 reads SGHNT; CDR2 reads YYREEE (reference sequence). The CDR3 sequence is 15 residues long. In DNA form, the CDR3 reads TGTGCCAGCAGCCCTCGCCCGACAGGGGCAAATGAGCAGTTCTTC. It codes for CASSPRPTGANEQFF.

The CDR3 loop reads CASRRASGGYLETQYF. CDR3 nucleotide sequence: TGTGCCAGCAGGCGAGCTAGCGGGGGGTATCTTGAGACCCAGTACTTC. The chain has TRBV2 and TRBJ2-5; TRBD2 matches at 11 bases. The CDR3 covers 16 residues. Trimming removed 6 bases from V and 5 bases from J; junction bases left unmatched: 11. Germline CDR1 and CDR2: SNHLY and FYNNEI.

This chain uses TRBV20-1 with TRBJ1-2; TRBD1 aligns across 8 bases. The CDR3 contains 11 residues. The germline V gene has CDR1 DFQATT and CDR2 SNEGSKA (reference sequence). Trimming removed 8 bases from V and 7 bases from J; junction bases left unmatched: 6. DNA for the CDR3: TGCAGTATGGACAGGGTAGCTGGCTACACCTTC. Its protein product is CSMDRVAGYTF.

V usage is TRBV5-1 and J usage is TRBJ2-1; D perhaps matches TRBD1 (5 bases). Germline CDR1 is SGHRS and CDR2 is YFSETQ. The CDR3 consists of 13 residues. V lost 4 bases and J 8 bases, leaving 13 bases between the germline ends. The CDR3 coding sequence is TGCGCCAGCAGCGCCCAGGGATTAGATGAGCAGTTCTTC. Protein product: CASSAQGLDEQFF.

The chain carries TRBV5-1 and TRBJ2-1, with D possibly matching TRBD2 (6 bases). V was trimmed by 3 bases and J by 4 bases, leaving 14 bases between them. The CDR3 totals 15 residues. The germline CDR1 and CDR2 sequences are SGHRS and YFSETQ. In DNA, the CDR3 is TGCGCCAGCAGCTCACCGGGACTCTTATACAATGAGCAGTTCTTC. Translating it yields CASSSPGLLYNEQFF. The full variable domain, rest sourced from reference TRBV5-1 and TRBJ2-1, is KAGVTQTPRYLIKTRGQQVTLSCSPISGHRSVSWYQQTPGQGLQFLFEYFSETQRNKGNFPGRFSGRQFSNSRSEMNVSTLELGDSALYLCASSSPGLLYNEQFFGPGTRLTVL.

V is TRBV28 and J is TRBJ2-2; 7 bases line up with TRBD2. Germline CDR1 and CDR2: MDHEN and SYDVKM. The CDR3 extends over 12 amino acids. Losses at the gene ends were 6 bases for V and 5 bases for J; bases not matched to a gene: 0. DNA of the CDR3: TGTGCCAGCAGGGGGGGGACCGGGGAGCTGTTTTTT. Amino acids: CASRGGTGELFF.

This clone occurred a few times. The chain links TRBV5-1 to TRBJ1-4; 10 bases match TRBD1. Trimming cost V 1 base and J 2 bases; bases outside gene matches: 2. Germline V gene data show CDR1 as SGHRS and CDR2 as YFSETQ. This CDR3 has 16 residues. The CDR3 bases are TGCGCCAGCAGCTTGAGACAGGGGGCGACTAATGAAAAACTGTTTTTT. As protein: CASSLRQGATNEKLFF.

The chain carries TRBV28 and TRBJ2-3; D possibly corresponds to TRBD2 (6 bases). This CDR3 contains 12 residues. Per the germline V gene, CDR1 is MDHEN and CDR2 is SYDVKM. V gave up 7 bases and J gave up 5 bases, with 10 bases separating them. The CDR3 DNA sequence: TGTGCCAGCAAGATAGCGGAAGATACGCAGTATTTT. This codes for CASKIAEDTQYF.

The V call is TRBV5-1, the J call TRBJ1-3; unclear D gene. The CDR3 extends over 15 amino acids. V shed 0 bases and J shed 0 bases, with 7 bases lying between them. CDR1 and CDR2 (germline): SGHRS, YFSETQ. CDR3 sequence: CASSLDTLSGNTIYF. The CDR3 DNA reads as TGCGCCAGCAGCTTGGACACGCTCTCTGGAAACACCATATATTTT.

The rearrangement links TRBV6-4 to TRBJ2-1; TRBD1 matches 8 bases. Trimming at V came to 4 bases and at J to 6 bases, leaving 8 bases not matched to a gene. Germline V lookup: CDR1 MRHNA, CDR2 SNTAGT. The CDR3 extends over 15 amino acids. The CDR3 is CASSVGQGASNEQFF. The DNA for the CDR3 is TGTGCCAGCAGTGTGGGTCAGGGGGCCAGCAATGAGCAGTTCTTC.

The chain is built from TRBV15 and TRBJ2-2, with 9 bases aligning to TRBD2. V lost 5 bases and J lost 5; bases outside the gene matches: 15. The CDR3 loop spans 18 amino acids. Germline CDR1 reads LNHNV; CDR2 reads YYDKDF (reference sequence). The CDR3 bases are TGTGCCACCAGCGGCGTGCTAGCGGGATCTTTGCGGACCGGGGAGCTGTTTTTT. This translates into CATSGVLAGSLRTGELFF.

This chain joins TRBV18 and TRBJ1-3, with unresolved D. Germline V gives CDR1 KGHSH, CDR2 LQKENI. This CDR3 contains 16 residues. V lost 2 bases to trimming and J lost 0 bases, with 11 bases between them. The CDR3 sequence: CASSPNTVHSGNTIYF. The CDR3 DNA reads TGTGCCAGCTCACCAAACACAGTTCACTCTGGAAACACCATATATTTT.

The V call is TRBV4-2, the J call TRBJ2-3; D might be TRBD2 (6 bases). This CDR3 region has 16 residues. V was shortened by 1 base and J by 0 bases, with 11 bases between the two germline ends. Germline V gives CDR1 LGHNA, CDR2 YNFKEQ. The CDR3 loop reads CASSQGSSGSTDTQYF. CDR3 in DNA: TGTGCCAGCAGCCAAGGGAGTAGCGGTAGCACAGATACGCAGTATTTT.

This chain links TRBV5-1 with TRBJ2-3, with 12 bases fitting TRBD2. The CDR3 consists of 16 residues. CDR1 is SGHRS and CDR2 is YFSETQ in the germline V gene. Losses at the gene ends were 1 base for V and 4 bases for J; bases not matched to a gene: 4. CDR3 DNA: TGCGCCAGCAGCTTGACGTCTAGCGGGAGGGCAGATACGCAGTATTTT. It translates to CASSLTSSGRADTQYF.

V and J are TRBV6-5 and TRBJ2-7; D remains unclear. V dropped 0 bases and J dropped 1 base, with 4 bases sitting between them. Germline V gives CDR1 MNHEY, CDR2 SVGAGI. The CDR3 extends over 13 amino acids. CDR3 protein: CASSYSRSYEQYF. The CDR3 nucleotides are TGTGCCAGCAGTTACTCGAGGTCCTACGAGCAGTACTTC.

The chain couples TRBV5-1 to TRBJ1-1, with unresolved D. The V gene lost 0 bases and the J gene lost 1 base, with 10 bases spanning the gap. The CDR3 loop spans 15 amino acids. Germline CDR1 is SGHRS and CDR2 is YFSETQ. The CDR3 nucleotides read TGCGCCAGCAGCTTGGTTACGGAGACGAACACTGAAGCTTTCTTT. It translates to CASSLVTETNTEAFF.

V gene TRBV9 combines with J gene TRBJ2-7; 11 bases fit TRBD2. Losses at the gene ends were 4 bases for V and 4 bases for J; bases not matched to a gene: 10. In germline, CDR1 is SGDLS, CDR2 YYNGEE. The CDR3 runs to 16 residues. CDR3 residues: CASSPTIAGGPYEQYF. CDR3 bases: TGTGCCAGCAGCCCCACCATAGCGGGAGGGCCGTACGAGCAGTACTTC. Full variable domain (missing parts from reference TRBV9 and TRBJ2-7): DSGVTQTPKHLITATGQRVTLRCSPRSGDLSVYWYQQSLDQGLQFLIQYYNGEERAKGNILERFSAQQFPDLHSELNLSSLELGDSALYFCASSPTIAGGPYEQYFGPGTRLTVT.

The rearrangement uses TRBV19 and TRBJ1-1, with no clear D. V was trimmed by 7 bases and J by 1 base, leaving 13 bases between them. The V gene's germline CDR1 is LNHDA and CDR2 SQIVND (reference sequence). This CDR3 spans 14 amino acids. The CDR3 region is CASTRRLENTEAFF. CDR3 bases: TGTGCCAGTACCCGAAGACTTGAGAACACTGAAGCTTTCTTT.

The V gene is TRBV19, the J gene TRBJ1-2; the match to TRBD1 covers 12 bases. CDR1 LNHDA and CDR2 SQIVND come from the germline V gene (reference sequence). V was pared by 9 bases and J by 4 bases, with 6 bases of the junction left unmatched. This CDR3 is built from 14 residues. The CDR3 loop reads CASNRDRGLYGYTF. In nucleotides, the CDR3 is TGTGCCAGCAACCGGGACAGGGGGCTCTATGGCTACACCTTC.

The chain couples TRBV29-1 to TRBJ2-7, with TRBD1 matching over 8 bases. CDR1 is SQVTM and CDR2 is ANQGSEA in the germline V gene. Trimming took 7 bases from V and 6 from J; bases not matched to a gene: 11. CDR3 length equals 13 residues. The CDR3, as DNA: TGCAGCGCTGAGGGGCAGGGGGCGTCCGAGCAGTACTTC. Encoded protein: CSAEGQGASEQYF.

This chain uses TRBV6-6 with TRBJ2-7; 9 bases align to TRBD2. Germline trimming cut 6 bases from V and 4 bases from J; bases unmatched to any gene: 13. This CDR3 spans 16 amino acids. In germline, CDR1 is MNHNY, CDR2 SVGAGI (reference sequence). CDR3 sequence (DNA): TGTGCCAGCAGCACAATAGCGGGAGATACCTGGTACGAGCAGTACTTC. Residues: CASSTIAGDTWYEQYF.

J is TRBJ1-5 and V is TRBV24-1; 7 bases fit TRBD1. J was trimmed by 4 bases and V by 4 bases; bases with no gene match: 3. The germline V gene encodes CDR1 KGHDR and CDR2 SFDVKD. This CDR3 has 14 residues. CDR3: CATSEGQNNQPQHF. CDR3 DNA: TGTGCCACCAGTGAGGGACAGAATAATCAGCCCCAGCATTTT.

This chain uses TRBV15 with TRBJ2-2, with 7 positions matching TRBD1. J was trimmed by 3 bases and V by 0 bases; bases with no gene match: 1. Germline V lookup: CDR1 LNHNV, CDR2 YYDKDF (reference sequence). The CDR3 covers 15 residues. The CDR3 loop is CATSRDDRDTGELFF. CDR3 DNA sequence: TGTGCCACCAGCAGAGATGACAGGGACACCGGGGAGCTGTTTTTT.

The rearrangement joins TRBV6-2 or TRBV6-3 to TRBJ1-5, with D uncertain. The V and J ends lost 2 bases and 3 bases respectively, with 5 bases between them. The CDR3 loop spans 13 amino acids. Looked up from germline, CDR1 is MNHEY and CDR2 is SVGEGT. The CDR3 DNA follows: TGTGCCAGCAGTTACATCGTCAATCAGCCCCAGCATTTT. This codes for CASSYIVNQPQHF.

V usage is TRBV30 and J usage is TRBJ2-2; TRBD2 matches 10 bases. The CDR3 sequence is 15 residues long. The J segment lost 3 bases and the V segment lost 3 bases, leaving 4 bases of the junction unmatched. Germline CDR1 and CDR2: GTSNPN and SVGIG (reference sequence). The CDR3 reads CAWSLAGGDTGELFF. Here the CDR3 DNA reads TGTGCCTGGAGCTTAGCGGGAGGCGACACCGGGGAGCTGTTTTTT.

The rearrangement uses TRBV10-1 and TRBJ1-1; the match to TRBD1 covers 9 bases. Germline V CDR1 and CDR2: WNHNN, SYGVQD (reference sequence). Germline trimming cut 3 bases from V and 1 base from J; bases unmatched to any gene: 3. This CDR3 is 15 amino acids long. CDR3 in amino acids: CASSDPGQGNTEAFF. The CDR3 nucleotides read TGCGCCAGCAGTGATCCGGGACAGGGGAACACTGAAGCTTTCTTT.